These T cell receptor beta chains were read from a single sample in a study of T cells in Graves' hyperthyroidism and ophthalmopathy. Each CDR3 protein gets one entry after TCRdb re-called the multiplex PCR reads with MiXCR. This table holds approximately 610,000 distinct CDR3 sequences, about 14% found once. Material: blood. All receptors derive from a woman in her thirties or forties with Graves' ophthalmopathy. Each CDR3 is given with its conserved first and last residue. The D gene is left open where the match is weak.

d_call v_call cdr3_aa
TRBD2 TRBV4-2 CASSQDAGRHTGELFF
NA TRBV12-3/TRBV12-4 CASSFPQVAAKNIQYF
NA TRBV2 CASSEAMDRRIYGYTF
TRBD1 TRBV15 CATSQPYLPDRERSGEAFF
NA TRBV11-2 CASSLERGSNQPQHF
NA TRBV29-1 CSVENQEGAYEQYF
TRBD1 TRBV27 CASRQPGQGFGYTF
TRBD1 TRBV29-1 CSVEPRDRVWTQYF
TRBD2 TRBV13 CASTRPSSGSRSYNEQFF
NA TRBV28 CASSLFPAENTGELFF
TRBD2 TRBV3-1 CASSPTPWAGETDTQYF
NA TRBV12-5 CASGLDRYHYEQYF
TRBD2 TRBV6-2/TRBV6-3 CASRQPGLVNIQYF
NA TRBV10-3 CAISENREDYEQYF
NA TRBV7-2 CASAPWFDMSPLHF
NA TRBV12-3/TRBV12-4 CASSKQGSTEAFF
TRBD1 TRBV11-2 CASSGTGADGYTF
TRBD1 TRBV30 CAWTGQLVDSPLHF
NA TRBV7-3 CASSSINPGELFF
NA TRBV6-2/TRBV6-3 CASSHFTANTGELFF
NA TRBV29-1 CSVDSHSGGYTF
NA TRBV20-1 CSARDFTYEQYF
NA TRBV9 CASSPGTKEQYF
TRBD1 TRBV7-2 CASSSRSGTVNYGYTF